Below are 24 T cell receptor beta chains sequenced from a single sample in a study of OX40 agonist ivuxolimab in advanced cancers. Assay: immunoSEQ multiplex PCR; the TCRdb copy retains only in-frame clones and omits some. The sample includes about 27,000 clones, 85% of them seen just once. Sample: CD4+ or CD8+ T cells sorted from blood, taken in a trial of the OX40 agonist ivuxolimab. Receptor source: an adult with an advanced solid tumor such as melanoma, head and neck, liver or kidney cancer.

With regard to this clone: The junction does not match germline at one end; this may be a read error. V is TRBV7-3 and J is TRBJ1-1; TRBD1 is a possible D gene (5 bases). Germline V gene lookup returns CDR1 SGHTA and CDR2 FQGTGA. CDR3 length equals 15 residues. The CDR3 region is CASRLNSGGNTEAFF. The CDR3 bases are TGTGCCAGCAGATTAAATTCGGGGGGGAACACTGAAGCTTTCTTT.

The DNA for the CDR3 is TGTGCCAGCAGTGAAGCGCCAATAGCGGGGGGGCTTAACACCGGGGAGCTGTTTTTT. Amino acid sequence: CASSEAPIAGGLNTGELFF. V is TRBV6-1 and J is TRBJ2-2; 11 bases fit TRBD2. With V trimmed by 0 bases and J by 2 bases, 8 bases remained unmatched. This CDR3 spans 19 amino acids. Per germline, CDR1 MNHNS and CDR2 SASEGT.

A single count supports this clone. The chain has TRBV5-1 and TRBJ2-1, with unresolved D. V lost 0 bases and J 6 bases, leaving 13 bases between the germline ends. This CDR3 is 15 amino acids long. In germline, CDR1 is SGHRS, CDR2 YFSETQ. CDR3 residues: CASSLGMPSLNEQFF. The CDR3 DNA reads as TGCGCCAGCAGCTTGGGGATGCCAAGCCTCAATGAGCAGTTCTTC.

The V call is TRBV9, the J call TRBJ1-4; D gene uncertain. V lost 4 bases and J 3 bases, leaving 7 bases between the germline ends. CDR3 size: 13 residues. Germline V CDR1 and CDR2: SGDLS, YYNGEE. The CDR3 spells CASSPGPNEKLFF. DNA for the CDR3: TGTGCCAGCAGCCCGGGTCCTAATGAAAAACTGTTTTTT.

V gene TRBV6-5 combines with J gene TRBJ2-7, with D perhaps TRBD1 or TRBD2 (5 bases each). CDR3 length: 13 amino acids. Trimming cost V 5 bases and J 3 bases, with 11 bases left between them. Germline V gene sequence: CDR1 MNHEY, CDR2 SVGAGI. The CDR3 sequence: CASSPGGGYEQYF. The CDR3, as DNA: TGTGCCAGCAGTCCGGGTGGGGGCTACGAGCAGTACTTC.

This sequence joins TRBV4-1 and TRBJ1-1; 7 nucleotides line up with TRBD1. The length of the CDR3 is 15 residues. CDR1 is MGHRA and CDR2 is YSYEKL in the germline V gene. J lost 5 bases, V lost 3 bases, and 9 bases had no gene match. The CDR3 loop is CASSQDRLGGTEAFF. DNA of the CDR3: TGCGCCAGCAGCCAGGACAGGTTGGGTGGGACTGAAGCTTTCTTT.

The gene calls are TRBV9 and TRBJ1-4, with D possibly matching TRBD1 (5 bases). Germline CDR1 SGDLS, CDR2 YYNGEE. Trimming took 4 bases from V and 4 from J, leaving 14 bases between them. The CDR3 has 15 amino acids. The DNA for the CDR3 is TGTGCCAGCAGCTCGGGACCGTGGATTAATGAAAAACTGTTTTTT. It codes for CASSSGPWINEKLFF.

The chain uses TRBV19 and TRBJ1-5; no definite D call. The germline CDR1 and CDR2 sequences are LNHDA and SQIVND (reference sequence). CDR3 length: 10 residues. V shed 6 bases and J shed 7 bases, with 4 bases lying between them. CDR3 in DNA: TGTGCCAGTAGCCCACAGCCCCAGCATTTT. It codes for CASSPQPQHF.

This clone appeared a single time. The genes are TRBV28 and TRBJ2-3; D is uncertain. The CDR3 consists of 12 residues. The germline gives CDR1 MDHEN, CDR2 SYDVKM. V gave up 4 bases and J gave up 2 bases, with 4 bases separating them. The CDR3 nucleotides read TGTGCCAGCAGTTATTCCACAGATACGCAGTATTTT. This sequence encodes CASSYSTDTQYF.

Regarding this clone: This is likely an artifact of a read error, given a far larger clone one base away. The chain has TRBV5-1 and TRBJ1-1, with a weak D call TRBD1 (5 bases). V shed 0 bases and J shed 5 bases, with 14 bases lying between them. The CDR3 sequence is 15 residues long. Germline values: CDR1 SGHRS, CDR2 YFSETQ. The CDR3 DNA follows: TGCGCCAGCAGCTTGGGCCCCGGGGGTATAACTGAAGCTTTCTTT. Amino acids: CASSLGPGGITEAFF.

The chain links TRBV9 to TRBJ2-7; TRBD2 aligns across 8 bases. The trim removed 2 bases at V and 4 bases at J, leaving 5 bases unmatched. The CDR3 spans 14 residues. Germline V lookup: CDR1 SGDLS, CDR2 YYNGEE. This chain's CDR3 is CASSVTGGPYEQYF. The CDR3 DNA is TGTGCCAGCAGCGTTACGGGGGGGCCATACGAGCAGTACTTC.

This chain connects TRBV5-1 to TRBJ2-1; no clear D. The CDR3 has 12 amino acids. Germline CDR1 SGHRS, CDR2 YFSETQ. V lost 2 bases and J lost 5, with 5 bases in between. The DNA for the CDR3 is TGCGCCAGCAGCTTATGGGACAATGAGCAGTTCTTC. It yields the protein CASSLWDNEQFF.

The rearrangement joins TRBV28 to TRBJ2-1; perhaps D is TRBD1 or TRBD2 (5 bases each). The germline CDR1 and CDR2 sequences are MDHEN and SYDVKM. The V end was cut by 5 bases, the J end by 7 bases, with 12 bases between. The CDR3 contains 13 residues. CDR3 DNA sequence: TGTGCCAGCAGTCCGGGGACGGCGAATGAGCAGTTCTTC. Its translation: CASSPGTANEQFF.

V gene TRBV30 combines with J gene TRBJ2-1; TRBD1 aligns across 11 bases. V dropped 2 bases and J dropped 4; count of bases not matched to a gene: 4. Germline values: CDR1 GTSNPN, CDR2 SVGIG (reference sequence). The CDR3 has 15 residues. This CDR3 is CAWSLGQGDYNEQFF. The DNA of the CDR3 is TGTGCCTGGAGTTTGGGACAGGGGGATTACAATGAGCAGTTCTTC.

V gene TRBV6-6 combines with J gene TRBJ2-1; possibly TRBD2 for D (6 bases). The CDR3 consists of 15 residues. Germline CDR1 reads MNHNY; CDR2 reads SVGAGI (reference sequence). Deletions cut 0 bases from V and 9 bases from J, with 15 bases between. The CDR3 DNA follows: TGTGCCAGCAGTTACTCTGCAGGAGGGTACGCTGAGCAGTTCTTC. Protein: CASSYSAGGYAEQFF.

The V gene is TRBV2, the J gene TRBJ2-3; 7 nucleotides align to TRBD2. The CDR3 length is 18 residues. V lost 2 bases, J lost 2 bases, and 13 bases stayed unmatched. Germline values: CDR1 SNHLY, CDR2 FYNNEI. In DNA form, the CDR3 reads TGTGCCAGCAGTGAATCCCTCCGGGCTAGCGGACACACAGATACGCAGTATTTT. Its translation: CASSESLRASGHTDTQYF.

This chain links TRBV7-2 with TRBJ2-3; no reliable D call. In germline, CDR1 is SGHTA, CDR2 FQGNSA. Deletions cut 6 bases from V and 2 bases from J, with 15 bases between. CDR3 length equals 15 residues. CDR3 region: CASSPDLTFTDTQYF. The CDR3 DNA reads TGTGCCAGCAGTCCAGACTTAACGTTCACAGATACGCAGTATTTT.

This clone was seen more than once but under ten times. The genes are TRBV10-1 and TRBJ1-2; D ambiguous. CDR1 is WNHNN and CDR2 is SYGVQD in the germline V gene (reference sequence). V was trimmed by 3 bases and J by 3 bases, leaving 8 bases between them. CDR3 length: 13 amino acids. The CDR3 coding sequence is TGCGCCAGCAGTGAAGACTGGCACTATGGCTACACCTTC. Translating gives CASSEDWHYGYTF.

The chain recombines TRBV10-3 with TRBJ2-7; D remains ambiguous. This CDR3 contains 13 residues. Germline CDR1 reads ENHRY; CDR2 reads SYGVKD. The V end was cut by 6 bases, the J end by 2 bases, with 11 bases between. The CDR3 DNA sequence: TGTGCCATCAGCGAAGACGGAACCTACGAGCAGTACTTC. Translated: CAISEDGTYEQYF.

This chain joins TRBV28 and TRBJ2-6; 7 positions match TRBD1. After removal of 6 bases from V and 1 base from J, the junction contained 3 bases not matched to a gene. The V gene's germline CDR1 is MDHEN and CDR2 SYDVKM. This CDR3 contains 15 residues. CDR3 nucleotide sequence: TGTGCCAGCAGCGACAGGGCTTCTGGGGCCAACGTCCTGACTTTC. It specifies CASSDRASGANVLTF. Together with reference TRBV28 and TRBJ2-6, the CDR3 gives the full variable domain: DVKVTQSSRYLVKRTGEKVFLECVQDMDHENMFWYRQDPGLGLRLIYFSYDVKMKEKGDIPEGYSVSREKKERFSLILESASTNQTSMYLCASSDRASGANVLTFGAGSRLTVL.

The V and J genes are TRBV6-6 and TRBJ2-1; no clear D. Germline lookup yields CDR1 MNHNY and CDR2 SVGAGI (reference sequence). This CDR3 has 11 residues. Trimming left V 5 bases short and J 9 bases short, with 8 bases between. CDR3 in amino acids: CASSPLREQFF. In DNA form, the CDR3 reads TGTGCCAGCAGTCCCCTCCGTGAGCAGTTCTTC.

The chain has TRBV2 and TRBJ2-5; D is uncertain. The CDR3 sequence is 13 residues long. The V and J ends lost 8 bases and 11 bases respectively, with 21 bases between them. CDR1 and CDR2 (germline): SNHLY, FYNNEI. CDR3 protein: CASRKPGRLEQYF. The CDR3 DNA is TGTGCCAGCCGCAAGCCCGGACGCTTGGAGCAGTACTTC.

The chain joins TRBV28 to TRBJ2-1; the D is unclear. This CDR3 is 15 amino acids long. Trimming stripped 9 bases from V and 2 bases from J, with 17 bases between. CDR1 is MDHEN, CDR2 SYDVKM, per germline. The CDR3 here is CASFQRTKAYNEQFF. In DNA form, the CDR3 reads TGTGCCAGTTTTCAAAGGACGAAGGCCTACAATGAGCAGTTCTTC. Using reference TRBV28 and TRBJ2-1 for the parts outside the CDR3, the full variable domain is DVKVTQSSRYLVKRTGEKVFLECVQDMDHENMFWYRQDPGLGLRLIYFSYDVKMKEKGDIPEGYSVSREKKERFSLILESASTNQTSMYLCASFQRTKAYNEQFFGPGTRLTVL.

The rearrangement uses TRBV5-6 and TRBJ1-2; D not certain. V lost 4 bases, J lost 8 bases, and 12 bases lay in between. In germline, CDR1 is SGHDT, CDR2 YYEEEE. There are 12 residues in the CDR3. CDR3 sequence: CASSSLMGGYTF. In DNA form, the CDR3 reads TGTGCCAGCAGCAGCCTCATGGGGGGCTACACCTTC.